This passage covers 18 T cell receptor beta chains from one sample sequenced in a study of OX40 agonist ivuxolimab in advanced cancers. Generated by immunoSEQ multiplex PCR, the TCRdb table keeps only in-frame clones and is missing some. This repertoire shows about 62,000 clones, approximately 90% found once; its top ten account for roughly 13%. Here the sequenced sample was CD4+ or CD8+ T cells sorted from blood, taken in a trial of the OX40 agonist ivuxolimab. Every receptor here comes from an adult with an advanced solid tumor such as melanoma, head and neck, liver or kidney cancer.

The sample holds a few counts of this clone. The chain links TRBV28 to TRBJ2-1; tentatively, D is TRBD2 (6 bases). With 1 base removed from V and 4 bases from J, the gap between germline ends came to 11 bases. In germline, CDR1 is MDHEN, CDR2 SYDVKM. This CDR3 contains 15 residues. As DNA, the CDR3 is TGTGCCAGCAGTTTATTGGGCGGGGATTACAATGAGCAGTTCTTC. Its protein product is CASSLLGGDYNEQFF. Combining the CDR3 with reference TRBV28 and TRBJ2-1 gives the whole variable domain DVKVTQSSRYLVKRTGEKVFLECVQDMDHENMFWYRQDPGLGLRLIYFSYDVKMKEKGDIPEGYSVSREKKERFSLILESASTNQTSMYLCASSLLGGDYNEQFFGPGTRLTVL.

In DNA form, the CDR3 reads TGTGCCAGCAGCCCCTCCGGATGGGTGGCTGTCGAGCAGTACTTC. This translates into CASSPSGWVAVEQYF. The chain carries TRBV7-9 and TRBJ2-7; D gene uncertain. The CDR3 length is 15 residues. Per germline, CDR1 SEHNR and CDR2 FQNEAQ (reference sequence). Trimming took off 5 bases at V and 6 bases at J, with 20 bases between the two ends.

The chain uses TRBV11-3 and TRBJ2-1; TRBD1 aligns across 9 bases. Unmatched junction bases numbered 6, after V lost 5 bases and J lost 4 bases. The germline CDR1 and CDR2 sequences are SGHNT and YENEEA. The CDR3 loop spans 15 amino acids. The CDR3 is CASSKWDREYNEQFF. The CDR3 DNA reads as TGTGCCAGCAGCAAATGGGACAGGGAATACAATGAGCAGTTCTTC.

V usage is TRBV5-1 and J usage is TRBJ2-3; a weak D match, TRBD1 (5 bases). V lost 3 bases to trimming and J lost 6 bases, with 20 bases between them. The CDR3 consists of 16 residues. The germline gives CDR1 SGHRS, CDR2 YFSETQ. As DNA, the CDR3 is TGCGCCAGCAGCTCCCAGGATCAGGGCCGTGTGGATACGCAGTATTTT. Amino acid sequence: CASSSQDQGRVDTQYF.

The V and J genes are TRBV27 and TRBJ2-7; weak D call: TRBD2 (6 bases). With 10 bases removed from V and 2 bases from J, the gap between germline ends came to 15 bases. Per germline, CDR1 MNHEY and CDR2 SMNVEV (reference sequence). This CDR3 has 13 amino acids. Written as DNA, the CDR3 is TGTGCCACCTCGCGGGGAACCACCTACGAGCAGTACTTC. It translates to CATSRGTTYEQYF.

This chain joins TRBV20-1 and TRBJ2-1; a possible D gene is TRBD2 (6 bases). Germline V lookup: CDR1 DFQATT, CDR2 SNEGSKA (reference sequence). This CDR3 comprises 11 residues. The CDR3 reads CSPDYYNEQFF. The DNA for the CDR3 is TGCAGCCCGGACTATTACAATGAGCAGTTCTTC.

This chain uses TRBV27 with TRBJ1-2; 8 bases line up with TRBD1. CDR3 size: 13 residues. The trim removed 3 bases at V and 8 bases at J, leaving 5 bases unmatched. From germline, CDR1 is MNHEY and CDR2 SMNVEV (reference sequence). In DNA form, the CDR3 reads TGTGCCAGCAGTTTTTCAGGGGGCAACGGCTACACCTTC. This codes for CASSFSGGNGYTF.

This chain links TRBV13 with TRBJ2-3, with D perhaps TRBD2 (6 bases). Germline CDR1 and CDR2: PRHDT and FYEKMQ (reference sequence). CDR3 size: 14 residues. Trimming removed 5 bases from V and 9 bases from J, with 18 bases in between. The CDR3 nucleotides read TGTGCCAGCAGCCCAGGGACTGGGGGGAAAACGCAGTATTTT. The encoded protein is CASSPGTGGKTQYF.

This chain joins TRBV18 and TRBJ1-6; 8 bases map to TRBD1. V gave up 0 bases and J gave up 9 bases; unmatched junction bases: 4. The CDR3 consists of 15 residues. CDR1 and CDR2 (germline): KGHSH, LQKENI. CDR3 sequence reads: CASSPPDRVGSPLHF. The CDR3 DNA is TGTGCCAGCTCACCACCGGACAGGGTGGGTTCACCCCTCCACTTT. Using reference TRBV18 and TRBJ1-6 for the parts outside the CDR3, the full variable domain is NAGVMQNPRHLVRRRGQEARLRCSPMKGHSHVYWYRQLPEEGLKFMVYLQKENIIDESGMPKERFSAEFPKEGPSILRIQQVVRGDSAAYFCASSPPDRVGSPLHFGNGTRLTVT.

This CDR3 reads CASSPLTDANYGYTF. CDR3 bases: TGTGCCAGCAGTCCCCTGACAGACGCTAACTATGGCTACACCTTC. The chain is built from TRBV6-6 and TRBJ1-2; possibly TRBD1 for D (5 bases). Trimming pared 5 bases from V and 0 bases from J, leaving 13 bases between. The CDR3 has 15 amino acids. Germline lookup yields CDR1 MNHNY and CDR2 SVGAGI (reference sequence).

This clone was recorded only once. J is TRBJ1-5 and V is TRBV10-1; D unresolved. V gave up 2 bases and J gave up 4 bases, with 21 bases separating them. There are 18 residues in the CDR3. CDR1 is WNHNN and CDR2 is SYGVQD in the germline V gene (reference sequence). The CDR3: CASSEPTAGRAWNQPQHF. CDR3 nucleotides: TGCGCCAGCAGTGAGCCCACAGCGGGGAGGGCTTGGAATCAGCCCCAGCATTTT.

This chain connects TRBV28 to TRBJ1-2, with a weak D call TRBD1 (5 bases). The CDR3 loop spans 14 amino acids. Trimming cost V 3 bases and J 7 bases, with 15 bases left between them. Looked up from germline, CDR1 is MDHEN and CDR2 is SYDVKM. The CDR3 DNA reads as TGTGCCAGCAGTTTTCAGGGCCACGTATTTGGCTACACCTTC. Its protein product is CASSFQGHVFGYTF.

The chain has TRBV28 and TRBJ2-1; 9 positions agree with TRBD1. Losses at the gene ends were 4 bases for V and 8 bases for J; bases not matched to a gene: 6. The germline CDR1 and CDR2 sequences are MDHEN and SYDVKM. The CDR3 runs 14 residues. The CDR3 coding sequence is TGTGCCAGCAGTTACGACAGGGGGAGCGATGAGCAGTTCTTC. This codes for CASSYDRGSDEQFF.

A word on this clone: The identical CDR3 is also encoded by other nucleotide sequences in the sample. The chain joins TRBV27 to TRBJ2-3, with D unclear. The germline CDR1 and CDR2 sequences are MNHEY and SMNVEV (reference sequence). The CDR3 runs 14 residues. V was clipped by 6 bases and J by 0 bases, with 10 bases between them. The CDR3 here is CASSFGRSTDTQYF. The CDR3 bases are TGTGCCAGCAGCTTCGGACGGAGCACAGATACGCAGTATTTT.

This clone was seen just once. V is TRBV21-1 and J is TRBJ2-1; TRBD2 is the table's D call and was not checked against the DNA. TRBV21-1 is classified as a pseudogene. The CDR3 sequence is 14 residues long. CDR3 loop: CASSKLRGDNEQFF. CDR3 nucleotide sequence: TGTGCCAGCAGCAAATTGCGGGGCGACAATGAGCAGTTCTTC.

This chain joins TRBV9 and TRBJ1-1; D is undetermined. CDR3 length: 14 amino acids. CDR1 and CDR2 from the germline V gene are SGDLS and YYNGEE. V was shortened by 0 bases and J by 1 base, with 7 bases between the two germline ends. DNA for the CDR3: TGTGCCAGCAGCGTAGGGTATGGGAACACTGAAGCTTTCTTT. Protein: CASSVGYGNTEAFF.

The chain employs TRBV5-1 and TRBJ1-2, with D tentatively TRBD1 (6 bases). CDR1 SGHRS and CDR2 YFSETQ come from the germline V gene. With 3 bases removed from V and 3 bases from J, the gap between germline ends came to 9 bases. CDR3 length: 13 residues. CDR3 nucleotide sequence: TGCGCCAGCAGCTCCCGACAGGACTATGGCTACACCTTC. Translating it yields CASSSRQDYGYTF.

This clone was seen only once. J is TRBJ2-1 and V is TRBV10-3; TRBD2 agrees at 11 bases. Germline V gene data show CDR1 as ENHRY and CDR2 as SYGVKD. The CDR3 extends over 15 amino acids. V gave up 8 bases and J gave up 7 bases; unmatched junction bases: 10. The CDR3 DNA reads as TGTGCCATCGGTAGGGCTAGCGGGAGGACGAATGAGCAGTTCTTC. Protein: CAIGRASGRTNEQFF.